The rows below give T cell receptor beta chains drawn from one sample of a study of cytomegalovirus exposure and HLA in healthy donors. The method was immunoSEQ multiplex PCR; TCRdb's version includes in-frame clones alone and lacks a portion of them. The sample yields around 100,000 clones, approximately 58% seen once. Sequencing was done on a sample of PBMCs. Receptor source: a woman in her thirties in good health and CMV-seronegative. CDR3s include the opening cysteine and the closing phenylalanine or tryptophan. Fields, in order: CDR3 length, J gene, V gene, CDR3 protein.

len: 15
j_gene: TRBJ1-5
v_gene: TRBV9
CDR3aa: CASSVGTGGHQPQHF

len: 16
j_gene: TRBJ2-1
v_gene: TRBV7-3
CDR3aa: CASSLRGPPGLEEQFF

len: 15
j_gene: TRBJ2-7
v_gene: TRBV5-4
CDR3aa: CASSLSTASSYEQYF

len: 15
j_gene: TRBJ1-1
v_gene: TRBV5-6
CDR3aa: CASSHRDRADTEAFF

len: 14
j_gene: TRBJ2-1
v_gene: TRBV29-1
CDR3aa: CSAARREGLSEQFF

len: 16
j_gene: TRBJ2-3
v_gene: TRBV7-2
CDR3aa: CASSPLAGGVTDTQYF

len: 13
j_gene: TRBJ2-7
v_gene: TRBV27
CDR3aa: CASSLAGAYEQYF

len: 14
j_gene: TRBJ2-1
v_gene: TRBV27
CDR3aa: CASSRSGQYNEQFF

len: 16
j_gene: TRBJ2-1
v_gene: TRBV4-3
CDR3aa: CASSQDSLVSYNEQFF

len: 14
j_gene: TRBJ2-7
v_gene: TRBV9
CDR3aa: CASSVSGRSVEQYF

len: 16
j_gene: TRBJ2-7
v_gene: TRBV27
CDR3aa: CASSKGLAASIYEQYF

len: 15
j_gene: TRBJ2-7
v_gene: TRBV2
CDR3aa: CASGWGDPRVDEQYF

len: 13
j_gene: TRBJ1-2
v_gene: TRBV7-8
CDR3aa: CASSDLRADGYTF

len: 15
j_gene: TRBJ2-1
v_gene: TRBV5-4
CDR3aa: CASSLGTLQRERVFF

len: 13
j_gene: TRBJ2-5
v_gene: TRBV19
CDR3aa: CASSIQGGETQYF

len: 14
j_gene: TRBJ2-1
v_gene: TRBV29-1
CDR3aa: CSVTFSSGSYEQFF

len: 13
j_gene: TRBJ2-7
v_gene: TRBV28
CDR3aa: CASSWDRVYEQYF

len: 14
j_gene: TRBJ1-2
v_gene: TRBV7-9
CDR3aa: CASSLSHRQYGYTF

len: 16
j_gene: TRBJ2-2
v_gene: TRBV4-1
CDR3aa: CASSLRGGANTGELFF

len: 15
j_gene: TRBJ2-3
v_gene: TRBV28
CDR3aa: CASSLRLAAADTQYF

len: 15
j_gene: TRBJ2-1
v_gene: TRBV6-5
CDR3aa: CASSYRLAGYNEQFF

len: 15
j_gene: TRBJ1-5
v_gene: TRBV6-1
CDR3aa: CASSEGSQFNQPQHF

len: 13
j_gene: TRBJ1-1
v_gene: TRBV7-3
CDR3aa: CASSLEGNTEAFF

len: 15
j_gene: TRBJ2-2
v_gene: TRBV7-3
CDR3aa: CASSVLQGYPGELFF

len: 19
j_gene: TRBJ2-3
v_gene: TRBV4-1
CDR3aa: CASSQDLGRTSASTDTQYF

len: 14
j_gene: TRBJ2-2
v_gene: TRBV30
CDR3aa: CAWSLAGHTGELFF

len: 16
j_gene: TRBJ1-1
v_gene: TRBV28
CDR3aa: CASSLAGARRNTEAFF

len: 13
j_gene: TRBJ2-5
v_gene: TRBV29-1
CDR3aa: CSVAFSLQETQYF

len: 17
j_gene: TRBJ1-5
v_gene: TRBV21-1
CDR3aa: CASSKVVESEGDQPQHF

len: 13
j_gene: TRBJ2-3
v_gene: TRBV6-1
CDR3aa: CASSRRHSDTQYF

len: 14
j_gene: TRBJ2-7
v_gene: TRBV7-2
CDR3aa: CASSLVSSSYEQYF

len: 16
j_gene: TRBJ2-1
v_gene: TRBV10-3
CDR3aa: CAINGNSGSPNNEQFF